The source of this T cell receptor (beta chain) is a study of blood T cell repertoires in COVID-19. For the study at large: Collection of acute and convalescent COVID-19 samples took place in the United States, Italy and Spain.

The data were produced by immunoSEQ multiplex PCR, yet TCRdb's version contains in-frame clones alone and is incomplete. This sample has 200,000 to 300,000 clones; about four fifths occur once, and the top ten carry about 8.1%. Germline CDR1 reads KGHDR; CDR2 reads SFDVKD. The length of the CDR3 is 15 residues. Unmatched junction bases numbered 7, after V lost 6 bases and J lost 7 bases. The source of this sequence is a man older than 75 with acute or convalescent COVID-19. The chain couples TRBV24-1 to TRBJ2-2; 10 bases match TRBD1. Sequencing used peripheral blood. The CDR3 bases are TGTGCCACCAGTAACCGGGACAGGGGTAACGGGGAGCTGTTTTTT. Amino acid sequence: CATSNRDRGNGELFF.